Following are 21 T cell receptor beta chains from one sample sequenced in a study of T cells in Graves' hyperthyroidism and ophthalmopathy. RNA transcripts gave rise to amplified TCR beta CDR3 regions. The HTBI primer set drove a first-round RT-PCR of the TCR CDR3. MiXCR was run by TCRdb on the multiplex PCR reads, yielding one entry per CDR3 protein. The sample holds over 450,000 distinct CDR3 sequences, roughly a sixth seen once. Sequencing was carried out using blood. These receptors were obtained from a woman aged 18-29 years with Graves' ophthalmopathy.

This clonotype was recorded at least ten times. This chain links TRBV7-9 with TRBJ2-1; 8 bases match TRBD2. Germline-derived CDR1 and CDR2 are SEHNR and FQNEAQ (reference sequence). V dropped 5 bases and J dropped 5; count of bases not matched to a gene: 14. The CDR3 spans 17 residues. The DNA of the CDR3 is TGTGCCAGCAGCCCACCCCTTTTGGCGGGAGGTAACAATGAGCAGTTCTTC. This translates into CASSPPLLAGGNNEQFF.

This clonotype was seen a few times. In DNA form, the CDR3 reads TGCGCCAGCAGCTTGGACCCCGTCCCCGAGCAGTACTTC. Translated, it gives CASSLDPVPEQYF. The V and J genes are TRBV5-1 and TRBJ2-7; D uncertain. The CDR3 has 13 amino acids. CDR1 and CDR2 (germline): SGHRS, YFSETQ. V lost 0 bases, J lost 6 bases, and 10 bases lay in between.

This clonotype was seen more than once but under ten times. The gene calls are TRBV7-3 and TRBJ2-2; 13 nucleotides align to TRBD2. With 9 bases clipped from V and 10 bases from J, the junction kept 8 bases outside the gene matches. CDR3 size: 14 residues. CDR1 is SGHTA and CDR2 is FQGTGA in the germline V gene. CDR3 nucleotide sequence: TGTGCCAGTGGACTAGCGGGAGAAGAAGTGGAGCTGTTTTTT. It translates to CASGLAGEEVELFF.

The J gene is TRBJ1-6, the V gene TRBV7-6, with D perhaps matching TRBD1 (5 bases). The germline V gene encodes CDR1 SGHVS and CDR2 FNYEAQ. V was pared by 6 bases and J by 5 bases, with 14 bases between. This CDR3 is 15 amino acids long. The chain's CDR3 is CASRALDSDNSPLHF. DNA of the CDR3: TGTGCCAGCAGGGCGCTTGACAGTGATAATTCACCCCTCCACTTT.

This clonotype was found many times. J is TRBJ2-3 and V is TRBV2; 7 bases align to TRBD2. This CDR3 has 16 residues. Germline trimming cut 2 bases from V and 0 bases from J; bases unmatched to any gene: 5. CDR1 is SNHLY and CDR2 is FYNNEI in the germline V gene. In DNA form, the CDR3 reads TGTGCCAGCAGTGAATCGGGAGGCTATAGCACAGATACGCAGTATTTT. It yields the protein CASSESGGYSTDTQYF.

Many counts were recorded for this clonotype. The rearrangement links TRBV6-5 to TRBJ1-1; D is ambiguous. V gave up 0 bases and J gave up 7 bases, with 9 bases separating them. This CDR3 contains 13 residues. Germline V CDR1 and CDR2: MNHEY, SVGAGI. The CDR3 coding sequence is TGTGCCAGCAGTTACTCCGGTGGGAATGAAGCTTTCTTT. Amino acids: CASSYSGGNEAFF.

There are many counts of this clonotype. The chain is built from TRBV29-1 and TRBJ1-1; TRBD1 agrees at 8 bases. Germline lookup yields CDR1 SQVTM and CDR2 ANQGSEA. CDR3 length: 14 residues. V lost 7 bases to trimming and J lost 0 bases; unmatched junction nucleotides: 7. CDR3 amino acids: CSGARTGMNTEAFF. The CDR3 region has the DNA TGCAGCGGTGCCCGGACAGGGATGAACACTGAAGCTTTCTTT.

This clonotype appeared many times. The rearrangement joins TRBV12-3 or TRBV12-4 to TRBJ2-7, with D hard to call. The V and J ends lost 2 bases and 5 bases respectively, with 13 bases between them. This CDR3 is 14 amino acids long. CDR3 coding DNA: TGTGCCAGCAGTTTATTTCGTTCCCCTAACGAGCAGTACTTC. Protein sequence: CASSLFRSPNEQYF.

The CDR3 DNA reads as TGTGCCAGCATCAGAGTCGGGGGTACACATCAGCCCCAGCATTTT. Translation: CASIRVGGTHQPQHF. The chain combines TRBV6-1 with TRBJ1-5; D might be TRBD1 (5 bases). The V end was cut by 7 bases, the J end by 5 bases, with 18 bases between. This CDR3 spans 15 amino acids. Germline V lookup: CDR1 MNHNS, CDR2 SASEGT.

V gene TRBV10-3 combines with J gene TRBJ1-5; TRBD1 might be the D (5 bases). The CDR3 loop spans 16 amino acids. Germline V CDR1 and CDR2: ENHRY, SYGVKD. V dropped 4 bases and J dropped 1 base, with 14 bases sitting between them. The CDR3 is CAISAGREPSNQPQHF. CDR3 bases: TGTGCCATCAGTGCGGGGCGGGAGCCCAGCAATCAGCCCCAGCATTTT.

Of note for this clonotype: Given a much more abundant clone one base away, this may be a read error. This sequence joins TRBV11-3 and TRBJ1-1; D is unresolved. V dropped 3 bases and J dropped 7 bases, with 12 bases sitting between them. From germline, CDR1 is SGHNT and CDR2 YENEEA. This CDR3 has 13 residues. CDR3 residues: CASSFPRDVEAFF. CDR3 DNA: TGTGCCAGCAGCTTCCCCCGAGACGTTGAAGCTTTCTTT.

The V call is TRBV9, the J call TRBJ2-5; D is unclear. Germline CDR1 reads SGDLS; CDR2 reads YYNGEE. The CDR3 runs to 14 residues. V was shortened by 0 bases and J by 4 bases, with 10 bases between the two germline ends. CDR3 sequence: CASSVGFAGETQYF. CDR3 nucleotides: TGTGCCAGCAGCGTAGGCTTTGCCGGAGAGACCCAGTACTTC. The variable domain in full, completed from reference TRBV9 and TRBJ2-5, reads DSGVTQTPKHLITATGQRVTLRCSPRSGDLSVYWYQQSLDQGLQFLIQYYNGEERAKGNILERFSAQQFPDLHSELNLSSLELGDSALYFCASSVGFAGETQYFGPGTRLLVL.

In this sample, this clonotype turned up many times. The chain employs TRBV7-3 and TRBJ2-7; no reliable D call. The length of the CDR3 is 14 residues. Trimming shortened V by 1 base and J by 5 bases, and 12 bases separated the two germline ends. Germline CDR1 SGHTA, CDR2 FQGTGA. CDR3 amino acids: CASSLRGSSNEQYF. The CDR3 DNA reads TGTGCCAGCAGCTTAAGGGGAAGTTCCAACGAGCAGTACTTC. Variable domain in full (rest from reference TRBV7-3 and TRBJ2-7): GAGVSQTPSNKVTEKGKYVELRCDPISGHTALYWYRQSLGQGPEFLIYFQGTGAADDSGLPNDRFFAVRPEGSVSTLKIQRTERGDSAVYLCASSLRGSSNEQYFGPGTRLTVT.

This clonotype was recorded at least ten times. The chain recombines TRBV7-8 with TRBJ2-6; D is ambiguous. Trimming removed 3 bases at V and 3 bases at J, with 3 bases between. The CDR3 consists of 13 residues. Germline-derived CDR1 and CDR2 are SGHVS and FQNEAQ. The CDR3 loop reads CASSLYGANVLTF. CDR3 nucleotide sequence: TGTGCCAGCAGCTTGTATGGGGCCAACGTCCTGACTTTC.

This clonotype has a count of ten or more. The gene calls are TRBV5-1 and TRBJ2-7, with D perhaps matching TRBD2 (6 bases). Germline assignment: CDR1 SGHRS and CDR2 YFSETQ. This CDR3 has 14 residues. V was pared by 5 bases and J by 2 bases, with 14 bases between. The CDR3 sequence is CASSMIGGAYEQYF. In nucleotides, the CDR3 is TGCGCCAGCAGTATGATTGGAGGGGCCTACGAGCAGTACTTC.

This clonotype was found many times. This sequence joins TRBV12-3 or TRBV12-4 and TRBJ1-2; weak D call: TRBD1 (5 bases). Between the trimmed V and J ends, which lost 3 bases and 1 base, there was a span of 15 bases. This CDR3 spans 16 amino acids. The DNA for the CDR3 is TGTGCCAGCAGTTTCGCAGGGAGCCAAAGTAACTATGGCTACACCTTC. Protein product: CASSFAGSQSNYGYTF.

The chain combines TRBV12-3 or TRBV12-4 with TRBJ1-1; D possibly corresponds to TRBD1 (5 bases). The ends were cut back, 3 bases at V and 6 bases at J, with 14 bases in the middle. This CDR3 has 14 residues. Written as DNA, the CDR3 is TGTGCCAGCAGTTTTTACAGGAGGCTATCTGAAGCTTTCTTT. Its protein product is CASSFYRRLSEAFF.

There are many counts of this clonotype. The J gene is TRBJ1-1, the V gene TRBV7-2; unclear D gene. This CDR3 comprises 13 residues. Germline loops: CDR1 SGHTA, CDR2 FQGNSA. V lost 1 base and J 3 bases, leaving 6 bases between the germline ends. The CDR3 protein is CASSLVTDTEAFF. CDR3 DNA: TGTGCCAGCAGCTTAGTAACAGACACTGAAGCTTTCTTT.

This clonotype was found many times. DNA for the CDR3: TGTGCCAGCAGCCGCGGGACTAGCGGGGGCAGAGGTACGCAGTATTTT. Amino acid sequence: CASSRGTSGGRGTQYF. The chain combines TRBV27 with TRBJ2-3, with 14 bases that match TRBD2. V dropped 6 bases and J dropped 8; count of bases not matched to a gene: 10. Germline V gene lookup returns CDR1 MNHEY and CDR2 SMNVEV (reference sequence). The CDR3 totals 16 residues.

This clonotype was detected many times. The rearrangement joins TRBV7-3 to TRBJ1-1; D uncertain. This CDR3 contains 14 residues. The V gene's germline CDR1 is SGHTA and CDR2 FQGTGA. The germline V and J ends were trimmed by 5 bases and 0 bases, with 10 bases remaining between them. The CDR3 loop is CASSPTSMNTEAFF. In nucleotides, the CDR3 is TGTGCCAGCAGCCCAACCAGCATGAACACTGAAGCTTTCTTT.

This clonotype was counted at least ten times. The chain links TRBV11-2 to TRBJ2-7; no clear D gene. Trimming removed 2 bases at V and 2 bases at J, with 7 bases between. This CDR3 is 13 amino acids long. Germline CDR1 is SGHAT and CDR2 is FQNNGV. CDR3 protein: CASSLTITYEQYF. The DNA for the CDR3 is TGTGCCAGCAGCTTAACTATTACCTACGAGCAGTACTTC.